This T cell receptor (beta chain) was sequenced for a study of CD8 T cells in ankylosing spondylitis. V lost 5 bases to trimming and J lost 2 bases, with 10 bases between them. The CDR3 totals 13 residues. TCRdb independently ran MiXCR on the 5' RACE reads; one entry per CDR3 protein. Of 100,000 or so distinct CDR3 sequences in the sample, 24% were seen once. This clonotype came up once. The sequence came from a male donor with ankylosing spondylitis. J is TRBJ2-7 and V is TRBV12-3 or TRBV12-4; either TRBD1 or TRBD2 may fit D (5 bases each). The sequenced sample was synovial fluid, either unsorted or a sorted T cell fraction (not recorded which). The CDR3 DNA reads TGTGCCAGCAGTCACGGGGCGGCCTACGAGCAGTACTTC. Encoded protein: CASSHGAAYEQYF.